This T cell receptor beta chain is drawn from a study of cytomegalovirus exposure and HLA in healthy donors. Across the whole study: Among the 300 to 400 donors who were genotyped, over 70% fell in the genetic ancestry cluster that is associated with self-reported Caucasian donors.

Concerning this clone: Antigen unknown.

Study observations and caveats: In a later analysis, TCR beta V- and J-gene trimming showed a link to a missense DCLRE1C variant.

J lost 7 bases, V lost 5 bases, and 9 bases had no gene match. The CDR3 extends over 15 amino acids. Germline-derived CDR1 and CDR2 are SGHTA and FQGNSA. The PCR ran on 60 Vbeta and 13 Jbeta primers. TCRdb keeps only in-frame clones here, not all; method: immunoSEQ multiplex PCR. Among around 160,000 clones, more than 75% were seen once, and the ten largest hold over 1.1%. The TCR comes from a male donor in good health and CMV-seronegative. The material sequenced was PBMCs. V and J are TRBV7-2 and TRBJ2-4, with 9 bases fitting TRBD1. This CDR3 is CASSPPAGQGNIQYF. In DNA form, the CDR3 reads TGTGCCAGCAGCCCCCCGGCTGGACAGGGGAACATTCAGTACTTC.